One and the same sample provided the 23 T cell receptor beta chains below, sequenced in a study of T cell changes during pregnancy in multiple sclerosis. Produced via immunoSEQ multiplex PCR; TCRdb's table is partial and in-frame only. The sample lists some 80,000 clones, 85% to 95% occurring once. The sample consisted of peripheral blood, taken in the third trimester of pregnancy. These receptors all come from a female donor with multiple sclerosis, enrolled in a pregnancy study.

This chain connects TRBV5-1 to TRBJ2-6; possible D gene TRBD1, 6 bases. Looked up from germline, CDR1 is SGHRS and CDR2 is YFSETQ. This CDR3 is built from 15 residues. V shed 4 bases and J shed 4 bases, with 12 bases lying between them. The CDR3 spells CASSQGFEGANVLTF. The DNA for the CDR3 is TGCGCCAGCAGCCAGGGGTTCGAAGGGGCCAACGTCCTGACTTTC.

The rearrangement joins TRBV7-2 to TRBJ2-7, with TRBD1 identical over 7 bases. Germline assignment: CDR1 SGHTA and CDR2 FQGNSA. The CDR3 loop spans 14 amino acids. J was trimmed by 2 bases and V by 5 bases; bases with no gene match: 6. Here the CDR3 DNA reads TGTGCCAGCAGCCCGGACAGGAGAACCTACGAGCAGTACTTC. This translates into CASSPDRRTYEQYF.

The chain joins TRBV2 to TRBJ2-7; TRBD1 matches at 7 bases. The germline V gene encodes CDR1 SNHLY and CDR2 FYNNEI. The CDR3 sequence is 15 residues long. The V and J ends lost 2 bases and 2 bases, in that order; junction bases with no gene match: 6. CDR3 sequence reads: CASSEYGDSPYEQYF. CDR3 nucleotide sequence: TGTGCCAGCAGTGAATACGGGGACAGTCCCTACGAGCAGTACTTC. The full variable domain, its missing parts supplied by reference TRBV2 and TRBJ2-7, is EPEVTQTPSHQVTQMGQEVILRCVPISNHLYFYWYRQILGQKVEFLVSFYNNEISEKSEIFDDQFSVERPDGSNFTLKIRSTKLEDSAMYFCASSEYGDSPYEQYFGPGTRLTVT.

V usage is TRBV12-5 and J usage is TRBJ2-5; D is undetermined. CDR3 length equals 12 residues. The V gene's germline CDR1 is LGHNT and CDR2 FRNRAP. The V end lost 2 bases, the J end lost 3 bases, and 4 bases lay between the germline ends. CDR3 nucleotides: TGTGCTAGTGGTTTGCTAGAAGAGACCCAGTACTTC. Amino acids: CASGLLEETQYF.

About this clone: Germline is not matched at one junction end, which may reflect a read error. Here the CDR3 DNA reads TGTGCTAGCAGCTTAAGGGGGACGGCCTCTGGCGGGGAGCTGTTTTTT. This translates into CASSLRGTASGGELFF. The gene calls are TRBV7-7 and TRBJ2-2; tentatively, D is TRBD1 (6 bases). Germline V gene lookup returns CDR1 SSHAT and CDR2 FNYEAQ (reference sequence). This CDR3 region has 16 residues. Based on the CDR3 plus reference TRBV7-7 and TRBJ2-2, the full variable domain is GAGVSQSPRYKVTKRGQDVTLRCDPISSHATLYWYQQALGQGPEFLTYFNYEAQPDKSGLPSDRFSAERPEGSISTLTIQRTEQRDSAMYRCASSLRGTASGGELFFGEGSRLTVL.

The V and J genes are TRBV13 and TRBJ1-5, with 10 bases fitting TRBD1. Germline V gives CDR1 PRHDT, CDR2 FYEKMQ (reference sequence). V trimming: 6 bases; J trimming: 4 bases; junction bases outside the gene matches: 6. CDR3 length equals 15 residues. The CDR3 here is CASSASGQGNQPQHF. In DNA, the CDR3 is TGTGCCAGCAGTGCTTCGGGACAGGGGAATCAGCCCCAGCATTTT.

This chain connects TRBV6-5 to TRBJ2-7, with D perhaps matching TRBD1 (5 bases). This CDR3 has 12 amino acids. Trimming removed 6 bases from V and 1 base from J, with 7 bases in between. Germline CDR1 reads MNHEY; CDR2 reads SVGAGI. The CDR3 sequence: CASSPGSYEQYF. The CDR3 bases are TGTGCCAGCAGCCCAGGGTCCTACGAGCAGTACTTC.

V usage is TRBV19 and J usage is TRBJ1-5, with a weak D call TRBD1 (6 bases). The CDR3 spans 15 residues. CDR1 is LNHDA and CDR2 is SQIVND in the germline V gene (reference sequence). With 5 bases removed from V and 0 bases from J, the gap between germline ends came to 11 bases. The CDR3 reads CASSPQGYSNQPQHF. The CDR3 region has the DNA TGTGCCAGTAGTCCACAGGGCTATAGCAATCAGCCCCAGCATTTT. The whole variable domain, remainder taken from reference TRBV19 and TRBJ1-5, is DGGITQSPKYLFRKEGQNVTLSCEQNLNHDAMYWYRQDPGQGLRLIYYSQIVNDFQKGDIAEGYSVSREKKESFPLTVTSAQKNPTAFYLCASSPQGYSNQPQHFGDGTRLSIL.

The chain couples TRBV10-2 to TRBJ2-1, with TRBD2 identical over 9 bases. The V and J ends lost 4 bases and 9 bases, in that order; junction bases with no gene match: 7. Germline V gene lookup returns CDR1 WSHSY and CDR2 SAAADI. This CDR3 is built from 14 residues. DNA of the CDR3: TGCGCCAGCAGTGCGGCGGGGGGGCCCGGTGAGCAGTTCTTC. It codes for CASSAAGGPGEQFF.

This chain uses TRBV19 with TRBJ2-3; 9 bases agree with TRBD1. This CDR3 region has 16 residues. Germline loops: CDR1 LNHDA, CDR2 SQIVND (reference sequence). Trimming removed 3 bases from V and 1 base from J; junction bases left unmatched: 5. The CDR3: CASSIGQGFGTDTQYF. Here the CDR3 DNA reads TGTGCCAGTAGTATCGGACAGGGGTTCGGCACAGATACGCAGTATTTT.

There are a few counts of this clone. The chain links TRBV6-6 to TRBJ2-7; 11 bases map to TRBD1. The V segment lost 0 bases and the J segment 4 bases; nucleotides outside the gene matches: 2. The V gene's germline CDR1 is MNHNY and CDR2 SVGAGI (reference sequence). The CDR3 runs to 15 residues. The CDR3 is CASSYSGTGGYEQYF. The CDR3 region has the DNA TGTGCCAGCAGTTACTCGGGGACAGGGGGTTACGAGCAGTACTTC.

This clone is a singleton in its sample. This chain joins TRBV27 and TRBJ1-4; D gene ambiguous. The CDR3 covers 13 residues. Germline CDR1 is MNHEY and CDR2 is SMNVEV (reference sequence). Trimming cost V 2 bases and J 3 bases, with 4 bases left between them. The CDR3 is CASSLGPNEKLFF. CDR3 DNA: TGTGCCAGCAGTTTAGGCCCTAATGAAAAACTGTTTTTT.

This clone was seen a single time. The DNA for the CDR3 is TGTGCCAGCAGTATCTACAGGGGTGCGGACGAGCAGTACTTC. It codes for CASSIYRGADEQYF. The gene calls are TRBV27 and TRBJ2-7, with TRBD1 matching 7 bases. Germline CDR1 reads MNHEY; CDR2 reads SMNVEV (reference sequence). V shed 5 bases and J 5 bases; nucleotides not matched to a gene: 9. CDR3 length: 14 amino acids.

The genes are TRBV6-6 and TRBJ2-3, with TRBD2 matching 12 bases. CDR3 length: 14 residues. J was trimmed by 9 bases and V by 7 bases; bases with no gene match: 8. From germline, CDR1 is MNHNY and CDR2 SVGAGI (reference sequence). CDR3 sequence: CASNPSGGAGTQYF. The CDR3 DNA sequence: TGTGCCAGCAACCCTAGCGGGGGGGCAGGAACGCAGTATTTT.

V usage is TRBV11-1 and J usage is TRBJ1-2; D is ambiguous. The germline V gene has CDR1 SGHAT and CDR2 FQDESV (reference sequence). The CDR3 sequence is 13 residues long. Trimming pared 2 bases from V and 1 base from J, leaving 5 bases between. The CDR3 loop is CASSLSVNYGYTF. CDR3 DNA: TGTGCCAGCAGCTTATCCGTTAACTATGGCTACACCTTC.

The chain has TRBV4-2 and TRBJ2-1, with a tentative D call TRBD2 (7 bases). There are 16 residues in the CDR3. Trimming stripped 0 bases from V and 8 bases from J, with 17 bases between. Per germline, CDR1 LGHNA and CDR2 YNFKEQ. The CDR3 loop reads CASSQDSTRGGDEQFF. The CDR3 region has the DNA TGTGCCAGCAGCCAAGATAGCACTAGGGGGGGCGATGAGCAGTTCTTC.

V usage is TRBV6-5 and J usage is TRBJ1-5; D gene unclear. Germline CDR1 and CDR2: MNHEY and SVGAGI. V was pared by 6 bases and J by 9 bases, with 12 bases between. The CDR3 totals 12 residues. The CDR3 coding sequence is TGTGCCAGCAGCCAGCCGGGTGGGCCCCAGCATTTT. Its translation: CASSQPGGPQHF.

The rearrangement links TRBV5-5 to TRBJ1-5; no definite D call. V was shortened by 0 bases and J by 4 bases, with 14 bases between the two germline ends. Germline V CDR1 and CDR2: SGHKS, YYEKEE (reference sequence). CDR3 length equals 16 residues. The CDR3 DNA is TGTGCCAGCAGCTTGGGCGGCCCGTTCGGGAATCAGCCCCAGCATTTT. It yields the protein CASSLGGPFGNQPQHF. Looking up the rest from reference TRBV5-5 and TRBJ1-5 gives the full variable domain: DAGVTQSPTHLIKTRGQQVTLRCSPISGHKSVSWYQQVLGQGPQFIFQYYEKEERGRGNFPDRFSARQFPNYSSELNVNALLLGDSALYLCASSLGGPFGNQPQHFGDGTRLSIL.

This clone was seen a single time. The rearrangement joins TRBV10-3 to TRBJ2-5, with D perhaps matching TRBD2 (5 bases). Trimming pared 3 bases from V and 5 bases from J, leaving 25 bases between. The CDR3 covers 18 residues. From germline, CDR1 is ENHRY and CDR2 SYGVKD. In nucleotides, the CDR3 is TGTGCCATCAGTGACCCGAGCCCCCATACTAGTATCTGGGAGACCCAGTACTTC. This sequence encodes CAISDPSPHTSIWETQYF.

This clone was seen only once. The chain couples TRBV5-4 to TRBJ1-1; 9 bases align to TRBD1. V was pared by 5 bases and J by 2 bases, with 4 bases of the junction left unmatched. The length of the CDR3 is 14 residues. Germline V CDR1 and CDR2: SGHNT, YYREEE (reference sequence). The CDR3, as DNA: TGTGCCAGCAGGGACAGGGGTAAAAACACTGAAGCTTTCTTT. Amino acid sequence: CASRDRGKNTEAFF.

The chain links TRBV19 to TRBJ2-7, with D perhaps TRBD2 (5 bases). The CDR3 spans 13 residues. The V gene's germline CDR1 is LNHDA and CDR2 SQIVND (reference sequence). V was clipped by 4 bases and J by 5 bases, with 12 bases between them. The CDR3 sequence is CASSTGVVDEQYF. Written as DNA, the CDR3 is TGTGCCAGTAGTACCGGGGTTGTCGACGAGCAGTACTTC.

This clone was recorded once. This chain joins TRBV13 and TRBJ2-1; TRBD2 is a possible D gene (6 bases). Germline lookup yields CDR1 PRHDT and CDR2 FYEKMQ (reference sequence). This CDR3 has 14 residues. The V and J ends lost 1 base and 4 bases respectively, with 8 bases between them. The CDR3 is CASSLAGTYNEQFF. The DNA for the CDR3 is TGTGCCAGCAGCTTAGCGGGGACTTACAATGAGCAGTTCTTC.

This clone turned up a few times. The chain is built from TRBV6-1 and TRBJ2-1, with D tentatively TRBD1 (6 bases). Trimming removed 10 bases at V and 3 bases at J, with 13 bases between. This CDR3 contains 13 residues. Germline V gene data show CDR1 as MNHNS and CDR2 as SASEGT. This chain's CDR3 is CATRTADYNEQFF. The CDR3 DNA is TGTGCCACCAGGACAGCCGACTACAATGAGCAGTTCTTC.